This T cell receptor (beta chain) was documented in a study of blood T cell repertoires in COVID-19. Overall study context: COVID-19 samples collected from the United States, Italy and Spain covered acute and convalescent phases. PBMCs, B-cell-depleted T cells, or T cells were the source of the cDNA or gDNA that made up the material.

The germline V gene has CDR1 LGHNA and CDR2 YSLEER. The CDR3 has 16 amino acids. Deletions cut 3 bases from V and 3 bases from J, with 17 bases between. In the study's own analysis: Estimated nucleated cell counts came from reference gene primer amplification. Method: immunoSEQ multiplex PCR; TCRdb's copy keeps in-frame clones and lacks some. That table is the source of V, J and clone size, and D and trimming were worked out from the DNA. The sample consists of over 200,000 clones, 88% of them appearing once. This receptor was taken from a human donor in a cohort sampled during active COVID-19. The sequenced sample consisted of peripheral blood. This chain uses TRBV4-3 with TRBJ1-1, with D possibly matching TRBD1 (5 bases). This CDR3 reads CASSQFLGGSDTEAFF. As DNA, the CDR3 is TGCGCCAGCAGCCAGTTTTTGGGGGGTTCCGACACTGAAGCTTTCTTT.